What follows describes a single T cell receptor (beta chain). Antigen specificity is unknown. The data were obtained in a study of lung T cells in sarcoidosis with Löfgren's syndrome. MiXCR, run by TCRdb on the reads, gives a single entry per CDR3 protein. Among 58,000 or so distinct CDR3 sequences listed, around 20% were seen once. Whole-study findings and limits: Löfgren's syndrome patients reportedly showed greatest TRAV12-1 and TRBV2 expansion versus controls.

The germline V and J ends were trimmed by 3 bases and 2 bases, with 19 bases remaining between them. From germline, CDR1 is KGHSH and CDR2 LQKENI. The CDR3 spans 17 residues. V gene TRBV18 combines with J gene TRBJ2-5; D perhaps matches TRBD1 (5 bases). The receptor was derived from a human donor with sarcoidosis (Löfgren's syndrome or another form), or a control subject (not recorded which). Sequencing was performed on CD4+ T cells from PBMCs. The CDR3 loop is CASSPLDRRLQQETQYF. The CDR3 DNA reads as TGTGCCAGCTCACCGTTAGACAGACGCTTACAGCAAGAGACCCAGTACTTC. Combining the CDR3 with reference TRBV18 and TRBJ2-5 gives the whole variable domain NAGVMQNPRHLVRRRGQEARLRCSPMKGHSHVYWYRQLPEEGLKFMVYLQKENIIDESGMPKERFSAEFPKEGPSILRIQQVVRGDSAAYFCASSPLDRRLQQETQYFGPGTRLLVL.